The 21 T cell receptor beta chains given below trace back to one sample, sequenced in a study of blood T cell repertoires in COVID-19. The assay was immunoSEQ multiplex PCR, and TCRdb's table has in-frame clones only and misses some. The repertoire holds roughly 150,000 clones, 70% to 85% seen once, with roughly 19% in the top ten. Input material: PBMCs or T cells enriched from blood (not recorded which). Receptors originate from a woman aged 70-85 years in a cohort exposed to, infected with or recovered from COVID-19 (not recorded which).

The J gene is TRBJ1-2, the V gene TRBV19; 7 bases fit TRBD1. CDR1 and CDR2 (germline): LNHDA, SQIVND (reference sequence). J gave up 8 bases and V 2 bases, and 5 bases lay outside the gene matches. The CDR3 runs 13 residues. Written as DNA, the CDR3 is TGTGCCAGTAGTATATCCAGGACAGGCGGCTACACCTTC. Protein: CASSISRTGGYTF.

As concerns this clone: Other nucleotide sequences from this sample produce the same CDR3. This chain links TRBV28 with TRBJ2-7, with TRBD2 matching 8 bases. Germline CDR1 reads MDHEN; CDR2 reads SYDVKM. There are 13 residues in the CDR3. With V trimmed by 6 bases and J by 2 bases, 3 bases remained unmatched. Written as DNA, the CDR3 is TGTGCCAGCAGGTTAGCGGGAACCTACGAGCAGTACTTC. Protein product: CASRLAGTYEQYF.

The J gene is TRBJ2-2, the V gene TRBV28; D may be TRBD1 (6 bases). The germline V gene encodes CDR1 MDHEN and CDR2 SYDVKM. V lost 4 bases and J 2 bases, leaving 17 bases between the germline ends. The CDR3 extends over 17 amino acids. The DNA for the CDR3 is TGTGCCAGCAGTTCCCGGACACGGACAGACAACACCGGGGAGCTGTTTTTT. Its protein product is CASSSRTRTDNTGELFF.

The chain combines TRBV11-3 with TRBJ2-1, with 9 bases that match TRBD2. V dropped 5 bases and J dropped 4; count of bases not matched to a gene: 12. CDR3 size: 17 residues. Germline values: CDR1 SGHNT, CDR2 YENEEA. The CDR3 here is CASSTLRNSGSYNEQFF. DNA of the CDR3: TGTGCCAGCAGCACCCTCAGGAATAGCGGGAGTTACAATGAGCAGTTCTTC. The full variable domain, completed using reference TRBV11-3 and TRBJ2-1, is EAGVVQSPRYKIIEKKQPVAFWCNPISGHNTLYWYLQNLGQGPELLIRYENEEAVDDSQLPKDRFSAERLKGVDSTLKIQPAELGDSAVYLCASSTLRNSGSYNEQFFGPGTRLTVL.

The rearrangement joins TRBV9 to TRBJ2-1, with TRBD2 matching over 8 bases. Trimming cost V 5 bases and J 0 bases; bases outside gene matches: 13. Germline CDR1 SGDLS, CDR2 YYNGEE. The CDR3 runs 18 residues. CDR3 protein: CASRPGGLAGTSYNEQFF. The DNA of the CDR3 is TGTGCCAGCAGACCCGGGGGGCTAGCGGGTACCTCCTACAATGAGCAGTTCTTC.

V gene TRBV5-6 combines with J gene TRBJ1-2; TRBD1 matches 7 bases. The CDR3 has 15 residues. CDR1 is SGHDT and CDR2 is YYEEEE in the germline V gene. With V trimmed by 1 base and J by 4 bases, 7 bases remained unmatched. The CDR3 protein is CASSLKGQTFYGYTF. The CDR3 nucleotides are TGTGCCAGCAGCTTGAAGGGACAGACCTTCTATGGCTACACCTTC.

The chain combines TRBV5-4 with TRBJ2-2, with TRBD2 matching over 7 bases. The V gene's germline CDR1 is SGHNT and CDR2 YYREEE (reference sequence). This CDR3 is built from 16 residues. V lost 0 bases to trimming and J lost 5 bases; unmatched junction nucleotides: 7. The CDR3 DNA follows: TGTGCCAGCAGCTTGGCCTTAGCGGGCTTTACCGGGGAGCTGTTTTTT. It yields the protein CASSLALAGFTGELFF.

V and J are TRBV7-9 and TRBJ2-1; 7 nucleotides line up with TRBD1. J was trimmed by 0 bases and V by 5 bases; bases with no gene match: 7. There are 16 residues in the CDR3. Germline V gene sequence: CDR1 SEHNR, CDR2 FQNEAQ (reference sequence). CDR3 protein: CASSRPRDSSYNEQFF. CDR3 DNA sequence: TGTGCCAGCAGCCGTCCCCGGGACAGCTCCTACAATGAGCAGTTCTTC.

V usage is TRBV28 and J usage is TRBJ2-5; D perhaps matches TRBD1 (5 bases). The CDR3 sequence is 14 residues long. CDR1 and CDR2 (germline): MDHEN, SYDVKM. Trimming shortened V by 2 bases and J by 2 bases, and 9 bases separated the two germline ends. CDR3 nucleotide sequence: TGTGCCAGCAGTTTAACCAGGGCACAAGAGACCCAGTACTTC. This sequence encodes CASSLTRAQETQYF.

The chain employs TRBV11-2 and TRBJ2-3; tentative D call: TRBD1 (6 bases). Germline loops: CDR1 SGHAT, CDR2 FQNNGV. The CDR3 is made up of 13 amino acids. Trimming removed 0 bases at V and 8 bases at J, with 9 bases between. The CDR3 nucleotides read TGTGCCAGCAGCTTAGACGGACAGTTTACGCAGTATTTT. Its translation is CASSLDGQFTQYF.

The chain recombines TRBV24-1 with TRBJ2-1; 13 positions match TRBD2. Germline V gene lookup returns CDR1 KGHDR and CDR2 SFDVKD. The CDR3 spans 18 residues. The junction had 8 bases not matched to a gene; V was cut back by 2 bases and J by 5 bases. The CDR3 nucleotides read TGTGCCACCAGTGATTCGAGACTAGCGGGAGGTCCTCACAATGAGCAGTTCTTC. Protein: CATSDSRLAGGPHNEQFF.

This clone was counted ten times or more. The chain has TRBV19 and TRBJ2-7; tentative D call: TRBD1 (6 bases). Per the germline V gene, CDR1 is LNHDA and CDR2 is SQIVND (reference sequence). V gave up 1 base and J gave up 6 bases, with 10 bases separating them. The CDR3 has 13 residues. This chain's CDR3 is CASSIGGTIEQYF. CDR3 nucleotides: TGTGCCAGTAGTATAGGAGGGACAATCGAGCAGTACTTC.

This chain connects TRBV2 to TRBJ1-2; tentative D call: TRBD1 (6 bases). Per the germline V gene, CDR1 is SNHLY and CDR2 is FYNNEI. V was clipped by 6 bases and J by 0 bases, with 11 bases between them. The CDR3 contains 14 residues. The CDR3 coding sequence is TGTGCCAGCAGAAGGACAGTAGCTAACTATGGCTACACCTTC. Protein: CASRRTVANYGYTF.

V usage is TRBV28 and J usage is TRBJ1-5; possibly TRBD1 for D (5 bases). CDR1 is MDHEN and CDR2 is SYDVKM in the germline V gene. The CDR3 is 14 residues long. V was clipped by 7 bases and J by 6 bases, with 16 bases between them. The CDR3 protein is CASMGGDSVQPQHF. CDR3 DNA: TGTGCCAGCATGGGGGGGGATTCCGTTCAGCCCCAGCATTTT.

The CDR3 reads CASTSGGVNEKLFF. For the CDR3, the DNA is TGTGCCAGCACCTCGGGAGGGGTTAATGAAAAACTGTTTTTT. The chain couples TRBV5-4 to TRBJ1-4; D is possibly TRBD1 (5 bases). CDR3 length: 14 amino acids. V gave up 6 bases and J gave up 4 bases, with 13 bases separating them. Germline lookup yields CDR1 SGHNT and CDR2 YYREEE (reference sequence). Looking up the rest from reference TRBV5-4 and TRBJ1-4 gives the full variable domain: ETGVTQSPTHLIKTRGQQVTLRCSSQSGHNTVSWYQQALGQGPQFIFQYYREEENGRGNFPPRFSGLQFPNYSSELNVNALELDDSALYLCASTSGGVNEKLFFGSGTQLSVL.

This clone was seen just once. The chain recombines TRBV11-3 with TRBJ2-1; D perhaps matches TRBD2 (5 bases). This CDR3 is 13 amino acids long. From germline, CDR1 is SGHNT and CDR2 YENEEA. V lost 8 bases and J lost 6, with 14 bases in between. The CDR3 DNA sequence: TGTGCCAGCCAACGCGTTGGGAGCAATGAGCAGTTCTTC. This codes for CASQRVGSNEQFF.

The chain carries TRBV5-1 and TRBJ1-3; 7 positions agree with TRBD1. J was trimmed by 2 bases and V by 4 bases; bases with no gene match: 9. Germline CDR1 and CDR2: SGHRS and YFSETQ. The CDR3 loop spans 16 amino acids. The CDR3 nucleotides are TGCGCCAGCAGCACCGACAGGGTCGAAACTGGAAACACCATATATTTT. Its translation: CASSTDRVETGNTIYF.

This chain joins TRBV28 and TRBJ1-3; 7 nucleotides align to TRBD1. The germline V gene encodes CDR1 MDHEN and CDR2 SYDVKM. V shed 4 bases and J 8 bases; nucleotides not matched to a gene: 2. The CDR3 contains 12 residues. For the CDR3, the DNA is TGTGCCAGCAGTTCACAGGGGTACACCATATATTTT. This translates into CASSSQGYTIYF.

V gene TRBV10-3 combines with J gene TRBJ2-1; perhaps TRBD1 as D (7 bases). Trimming removed 4 bases at V and 8 bases at J, with 12 bases between. The CDR3 sequence is 13 residues long. The germline CDR1 and CDR2 sequences are ENHRY and SYGVKD. The CDR3 reads CAISVGGGDEQFF. The CDR3 coding sequence is TGTGCCATCAGTGTAGGGGGCGGGGATGAGCAGTTCTTC.

J is TRBJ2-7 and V is TRBV7-2; D call uncertain. CDR1 and CDR2 from the germline V gene are SGHTA and FQGNSA. Between the trimmed V and J ends, which lost 5 bases and 0 bases, there was a span of 11 bases. This CDR3 is 14 amino acids long. This CDR3 reads CASSPRRSSYEQYF. DNA for the CDR3: TGTGCCAGCAGCCCAAGACGGAGCTCCTACGAGCAGTACTTC.

This chain joins TRBV18 and TRBJ2-7, with D perhaps matching TRBD1 (5 bases). CDR3 length: 12 residues. V was pared by 3 bases and J by 3 bases, with 6 bases between. Germline V gene sequence: CDR1 KGHSH, CDR2 LQKENI. DNA for the CDR3: TGTGCCAGCTCACCGACAGTCTACGAGCAGTACTTC. Encoded protein: CASSPTVYEQYF.